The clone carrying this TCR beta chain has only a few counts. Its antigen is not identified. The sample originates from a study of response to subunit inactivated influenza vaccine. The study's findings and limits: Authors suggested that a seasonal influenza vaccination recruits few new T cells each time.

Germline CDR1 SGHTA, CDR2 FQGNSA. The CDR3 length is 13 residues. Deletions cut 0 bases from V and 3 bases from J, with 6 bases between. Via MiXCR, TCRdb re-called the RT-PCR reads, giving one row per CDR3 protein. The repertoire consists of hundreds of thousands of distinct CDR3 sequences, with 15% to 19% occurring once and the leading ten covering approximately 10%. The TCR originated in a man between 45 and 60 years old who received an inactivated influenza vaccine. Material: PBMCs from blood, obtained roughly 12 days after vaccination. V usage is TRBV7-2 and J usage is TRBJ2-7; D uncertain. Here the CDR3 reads CASSLAENYEQYF. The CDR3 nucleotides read TGTGCCAGCAGCTTAGCGGAGAACTACGAGCAGTACTTC.